Presented here are 6 T cell receptor beta chains from one specimen sequenced in a study of neurological immune-mediated disorders. TCRdb analysed the 5' RACE reads with MiXCR anew, one entry per CDR3 protein. The sample holds under 130,000 distinct CDR3 sequences; 9.5% to 14% are singletons and the top ten take around 3.1%. Regarding time point: longitudinal time-point 3. Material for sequencing was PBMCs. The receptors were sampled from a female donor with HTLV-1-associated myelopathy (HAM/TSP).

This clonotype was detected ten times or more. This sequence joins TRBV2 and TRBJ2-1; D is possibly TRBD1 (6 bases). The CDR3 consists of 15 residues. The germline gives CDR1 SNHLY, CDR2 FYNNEI. V lost 3 bases, J lost 4 bases, and 13 bases lay in between. As DNA, the CDR3 is TGTGCCAGCAGTGACGAGGGTACAGGGTACAATGAGCAGTTCTTC. This translates into CASSDEGTGYNEQFF.

This clonotype has ten or more counts. The rearrangement links TRBV7-2 to TRBJ2-1, with TRBD1 matching 10 bases. CDR1 and CDR2 from the germline V gene are SGHTA and FQGNSA. J gave up 6 bases and V 0 bases, and 2 bases lay outside the gene matches. The CDR3 spans 15 residues. DNA for the CDR3: TGTGCCAGCAGCTTAGCGGGGACAGGGGCCAATGAGCAGTTCTTC. Protein sequence: CASSLAGTGANEQFF.

The chain uses TRBV12-3 or TRBV12-4 and TRBJ2-1; the match to TRBD2 covers 8 bases. The CDR3 has 18 residues. Losses at the gene ends were 4 bases for V and 5 bases for J; bases not matched to a gene: 16. The CDR3 reads CASSSASGLVVFHNEQFF. The CDR3 bases are TGTGCCAGCAGTTCCGCCTCGGGACTAGTAGTTTTCCACAATGAGCAGTTCTTC.

This rearrangement joins TRBV4-1 to TRBJ2-1, with D perhaps matching TRBD1 (6 bases). Germline V gives CDR1 MGHRA, CDR2 YSYEKL. The CDR3 consists of 14 residues. Trimming pared 0 bases from V and 6 bases from J, leaving 9 bases between. The CDR3 loop is CASSQDTGFNEQFF. DNA for the CDR3: TGCGCCAGCAGCCAAGATACAGGGTTCAATGAGCAGTTCTTC.

This clonotype was recorded many times. Mismatch with germline at one junction end may stem from a read error. V is TRBV6-4 and J is TRBJ2-7, with a possible D match to TRBD1 (6 bases). The germline CDR1 and CDR2 sequences are MRHNA and SNTAGT. CDR3 length: 16 residues. The DNA of the CDR3 is TGTGCCAGCATTGACCTCGACAGGAACCTACGATCAGGGCAGTACTTC. This translates into CASIDLDRNLRSGQYF.

To note about this clonotype: A much larger clone lies a single base off, so this may be a read error. This chain joins TRBV25-1 and TRBJ2-5; D is unclear. Germline V gives CDR1 MGHDK, CDR2 SYGVNS. This CDR3 spans 13 amino acids. The CDR3 loop is CVSSGLSGETQYF. In nucleotides, the CDR3 is TGTGTCAGCAGTGGGTTGAGTGGAGAGACCCAGTACTTC.